This T cell receptor beta chain was recovered during a study of response to subunit inactivated influenza vaccine. Per the germline V gene, CDR1 is DFQATT and CDR2 is SNEGSKA (reference sequence). V lost 1 base, J lost 2 bases, and 12 bases lay in between. The CDR3 has 15 residues. Via MiXCR, TCRdb re-called the RT-PCR reads, giving one row per CDR3 protein. The table shows over 650,000 distinct CDR3 sequences, with about 18% occurring only once. This chain links TRBV20-1 with TRBJ2-1; D not certain. The sequences come from PBMCs from blood, collected less than 6 days after vaccination. The receptor was derived from a man aged 50 or older who received an inactivated influenza vaccine. The CDR3 DNA is TGCAGTGCTAGAGGGTCGAGTAGGGCCTACAATGAGCAGTTCTTC. It encodes CSARGSSRAYNEQFF.